The rows below give T cell receptor beta chains drawn from one sample of a study of T cell repertoires in cytomegalovirus infection. One entry per CDR3 protein results from TCRdb running MiXCR on the reads. The sample comprises about 130,000 distinct CDR3 sequences, less than 9.5% of which are singletons, and about a tenth rests with the top ten. Sequencing used PBMCs. Source of these receptors: a human donor in good health (CMV status not recorded). Some clones in this sample may be carry-over from other donors' samples. The CDR3 runs from the conserved cysteine through the conserved F or W. Fields, in order: D gene, clone size, V gene, J gene, CDR3 DNA, CDR3 protein. D genes are given only for firm matches. Where a row states a size, it is once, few, many or the class of an expanded clone; other rows omit it.

d_gene: NA
abundance: NA
v_gene: TRBV20-1
j_gene: TRBJ2-5
CDR3nt: TGCAGTGCTAGATTGGGGGAGACCCAGTACTTC
CDR3aa: CSARLGETQYF

d_gene: NA
abundance: few
v_gene: TRBV29-1
j_gene: TRBJ1-2
CDR3nt: TGCAGTGGGGGCGGAGGAAGCTATGGCTACACCTTC
CDR3aa: CSGGGGSYGYTF

d_gene: TRBD2
abundance: many
v_gene: TRBV7-9
j_gene: TRBJ2-7
CDR3nt: TGTGCCAGCAGCTTAGGGTCGTCAGGGCGGGGGGAGCTTGGCGAGCAGTACTTC
CDR3aa: CASSLGSSGRGELGEQYF

d_gene: NA
abundance: many
v_gene: TRBV2
j_gene: TRBJ1-1
CDR3nt: TGTGCCAGCAGTGATTTTTTCACTGAAGCTTTCTTT
CDR3aa: CASSDFFTEAFF

d_gene: TRBD1
abundance: many
v_gene: TRBV12-3/TRBV12-4
j_gene: TRBJ1-2
CDR3nt: TGTGCCAGCAGCCAAGGGACAGATAGATATGGCTACACCTTC
CDR3aa: CASSQGTDRYGYTF

d_gene: NA
abundance: NA
v_gene: TRBV4-2
j_gene: TRBJ1-1
CDR3nt: TGTGCCAGCAGCCATTCCCTGGCAGCCACGAACACTGAAGCTTTCTTT
CDR3aa: CASSHSLAATNTEAFF

d_gene: NA
abundance: many
v_gene: TRBV11-1
j_gene: TRBJ1-1
CDR3nt: TGTGCCAGCAGCTTAGCGCGGGGGACGAACACTGAAGCTTTCTTT
CDR3aa: CASSLARGTNTEAFF

d_gene: NA
abundance: NA
v_gene: TRBV28
j_gene: TRBJ2-2
CDR3nt: TGTGCCAGCCCGGGTCCGCGCGGCGGGGAGCTGTTTTTT
CDR3aa: CASPGPRGGELFF

d_gene: NA
abundance: many
v_gene: TRBV28
j_gene: TRBJ1-1
CDR3nt: TGTGCCAGCAACAGGGAACTTGACACTGAAGCTTTCTTT
CDR3aa: CASNRELDTEAFF

d_gene: NA
abundance: many
v_gene: TRBV7-2
j_gene: TRBJ1-1
CDR3nt: TGTGCCAGCAGCCGGGGGCAGATAAACACTGAAGCTTTCTTT
CDR3aa: CASSRGQINTEAFF

d_gene: NA
abundance: many
v_gene: TRBV9
j_gene: TRBJ1-3
CDR3nt: TGTGCCAGCAGCATAACGACAGAGATGGATGACACCATATATTTT
CDR3aa: CASSITTEMDDTIYF

d_gene: NA
abundance: NA
v_gene: TRBV19
j_gene: TRBJ1-5
CDR3nt: TGTGCCAGTAGCCGTCAGACAGACAATCAGCCCCAGCATTTT
CDR3aa: CASSRQTDNQPQHF

d_gene: TRBD1
abundance: many
v_gene: TRBV5-8
j_gene: TRBJ1-5
CDR3nt: TGTGCCAGCAGCGGGGGACAGGGGAGCAATCAGCCCCAGCATTTT
CDR3aa: CASSGGQGSNQPQHF

d_gene: NA
abundance: NA
v_gene: TRBV6-1
j_gene: TRBJ2-5
CDR3nt: TGTGCCAGCAGTTATGGCCCCTCAGGGGTGGAGACCCAGTACTTC
CDR3aa: CASSYGPSGVETQYF

d_gene: TRBD1
abundance: many
v_gene: TRBV7-9
j_gene: TRBJ1-5
CDR3nt: TGTGCCAGCAGCTTTGGGACAGGGGATAATCAGCCCCAGCATTTT
CDR3aa: CASSFGTGDNQPQHF

d_gene: TRBD1
abundance: many
v_gene: TRBV11-2
j_gene: TRBJ1-2
CDR3nt: TGTGCCAGCAGCTTCCCTTGGACAGGGAGCTATGGCTACACCTTC
CDR3aa: CASSFPWTGSYGYTF

d_gene: TRBD1
abundance: few
v_gene: TRBV19
j_gene: TRBJ1-4
CDR3nt: TGTGCCAGTAAATGGACAGGGGGGGAAAAACTGTTTTTT
CDR3aa: CASKWTGGEKLFF

d_gene: TRBD2
abundance: many
v_gene: TRBV28
j_gene: TRBJ2-5
CDR3nt: TGTGCCAGCAGCATAGCGGGGGGCCGGGAGACCCAGTACTTC
CDR3aa: CASSIAGGRETQYF

d_gene: NA
abundance: NA
v_gene: TRBV14
j_gene: TRBJ1-2
CDR3nt: TGTGCCAGCAGCCAAGTACCCGACTATGGCTACACCTTC
CDR3aa: CASSQVPDYGYTF

d_gene: NA
abundance: many
v_gene: TRBV10-3
j_gene: TRBJ2-2
CDR3nt: TGTGCCATCAAACCCAATGACGCGAACACCGGGGAGCTGTTTTTT
CDR3aa: CAIKPNDANTGELFF

d_gene: TRBD2
abundance: few
v_gene: TRBV6-6
j_gene: TRBJ2-5
CDR3nt: TGTGCCAGCAGTTATACTAGCGGGGGGGCCGGTGGAGAGACCCAGTACTTC
CDR3aa: CASSYTSGGAGGETQYF

d_gene: NA
abundance: medium-sized
v_gene: TRBV12-3/TRBV12-4
j_gene: TRBJ1-2
CDR3nt: TGTGCCAGCAGTTCAACGGACAGCCTCCGGAAATATGGCTACACCTTC
CDR3aa: CASSSTDSLRKYGYTF

d_gene: NA
abundance: many
v_gene: TRBV12-3/TRBV12-4
j_gene: TRBJ1-1
CDR3nt: TGTGCCAGCAGTCTAAAGTTAGCCACTGAAGCTTTCTTT
CDR3aa: CASSLKLATEAFF

d_gene: NA
abundance: NA
v_gene: TRBV20-1
j_gene: TRBJ1-5
CDR3nt: TGCAGTGCTACTTCTCCCAATCAGCCCCAGCATTTT
CDR3aa: CSATSPNQPQHF

d_gene: TRBD1
abundance: many
v_gene: TRBV7-2
j_gene: TRBJ2-6
CDR3nt: TGTGCCGGTCGACAGGGTTCTTCTGGGGCCAACGTCCTGACTTTC
CDR3aa: CAGRQGSSGANVLTF

d_gene: NA
abundance: few
v_gene: TRBV3-1
j_gene: TRBJ2-6
CDR3nt: TGTGCCAGCAGCAAGACGGTGGGCTCTGGGGCCAACGTCCTGACTTTC
CDR3aa: CASSKTVGSGANVLTF

d_gene: NA
abundance: many
v_gene: TRBV7-2
j_gene: TRBJ2-5
CDR3nt: TGTGCCAGCAGCCCGGGCTCTCAAGAGACCCAGTACTTC
CDR3aa: CASSPGSQETQYF

d_gene: NA
abundance: many
v_gene: TRBV20-1
j_gene: TRBJ1-1
CDR3nt: TGCAGTGCTAGAGATATACTGAACACTGAAGCTTTCTTT
CDR3aa: CSARDILNTEAFF

d_gene: NA
abundance: many
v_gene: TRBV7-8
j_gene: TRBJ2-5
CDR3nt: TGTGCCAGCAGCCGAGGGGGGACAGAGACCCAGTACTTC
CDR3aa: CASSRGGTETQYF

d_gene: NA
abundance: many
v_gene: TRBV29-1
j_gene: TRBJ2-3
CDR3nt: TGCAGCGTTAACCTCGACAGGCCAGCAGATACGCAGTATTTT
CDR3aa: CSVNLDRPADTQYF

d_gene: NA
abundance: NA
v_gene: TRBV7-2
j_gene: TRBJ1-4
CDR3nt: TGTGCCAGCAGCCCCCCTCCTACTAATGAAAAACTGTTTTTT
CDR3aa: CASSPPPTNEKLFF

d_gene: NA
abundance: many
v_gene: TRBV5-6
j_gene: TRBJ2-5
CDR3nt: TGTGCCAGCAGCCAATCACAAGAGACCCAGTACTTC
CDR3aa: CASSQSQETQYF

d_gene: TRBD2
abundance: many
v_gene: TRBV2
j_gene: TRBJ2-1
CDR3nt: TGTGCCAGCAAGGAGAGCGGGATCGGGTCATTTGAGCAGTTCTTC
CDR3aa: CASKESGIGSFEQFF

d_gene: NA
abundance: many
v_gene: TRBV28
j_gene: TRBJ2-4
CDR3nt: TGTGCCAGCAGTTCGGAGGACATTCAGTACTTC
CDR3aa: CASSSEDIQYF

d_gene: TRBD1
abundance: many
v_gene: TRBV10-3
j_gene: TRBJ1-1
CDR3nt: TGTGCCATCAGTGAAGGGACAGGGTATACTGAAGCTTTCTTT
CDR3aa: CAISEGTGYTEAFF

d_gene: NA
abundance: many
v_gene: TRBV11-2
j_gene: TRBJ1-2
CDR3nt: TGTGCCAGCAGCTTAGAGGGCCCGTATGGCTACACCTTC
CDR3aa: CASSLEGPYGYTF

d_gene: TRBD2
abundance: many
v_gene: TRBV12-3/TRBV12-4
j_gene: TRBJ2-2
CDR3nt: TGTGCCAGCAGTCGGGAGACTAGCGGGGCCGGCACCGGGGAGCTGTTTTTT
CDR3aa: CASSRETSGAGTGELFF

d_gene: TRBD1
abundance: many
v_gene: TRBV7-2
j_gene: TRBJ1-1
CDR3nt: TGTGCCAGCAGACTACTACAGGGGGCGAAGAACACTGAAGCTTTCTTT
CDR3aa: CASRLLQGAKNTEAFF

d_gene: NA
abundance: many
v_gene: TRBV14
j_gene: TRBJ1-5
CDR3nt: TGTGCCAGCAGTCCCGGGGGCGTCCCTCAGCCCCAGCATTTT
CDR3aa: CASSPGGVPQPQHF

d_gene: NA
abundance: few
v_gene: TRBV20-1
j_gene: TRBJ2-1
CDR3nt: TGCAGTGCTAGCGCGGGGGCCGGCAATGAGCAGTTCTTC
CDR3aa: CSASAGAGNEQFF

d_gene: NA
abundance: NA
v_gene: TRBV14
j_gene: TRBJ1-1
CDR3nt: TGTGCCAGCAGCCAAGAAGTTGGGCAGGGTGGAGAAGCTTTCTTT
CDR3aa: CASSQEVGQGGEAFF

d_gene: TRBD1
abundance: NA
v_gene: TRBV2
j_gene: TRBJ1-1
CDR3nt: TGTGCCAGCAGTGTCGAGGGGGCGATGAACACTGAAGCTTTCTTT
CDR3aa: CASSVEGAMNTEAFF

d_gene: NA
abundance: many
v_gene: TRBV29-1
j_gene: TRBJ2-3
CDR3nt: TGCAGCGTTGTATTTGTACAGGGATTCACAGATACGCAGTATTTT
CDR3aa: CSVVFVQGFTDTQYF